The 30 T cell receptor beta chains given below trace back to one sample, sequenced in a study of T cells in Graves' hyperthyroidism and ophthalmopathy. Amplification of TCR beta CDR3 regions used RNA as the template. During a first-round RT-PCR of the TCR CDR3, the HTBI primer set was used. Using its own MiXCR run on the multiplex PCR reads, TCRdb lists one record per CDR3 protein. The sample shows around 350,000 distinct CDR3 sequences, about 18% of them seen only once. Sequencing was carried out using blood. Source of these receptors: a woman between 25 and 40 years old with Graves' hyperthyroidism that later progressed to Graves' ophthalmopathy.

This clonotype was counted ten times or more. This chain joins TRBV6-1 and TRBJ2-7; 13 bases are shared with TRBD2. The CDR3 contains 21 residues. The J segment lost 5 bases and the V segment lost 2 bases, leaving 21 bases of the junction unmatched. The germline V gene encodes CDR1 MNHNS and CDR2 SASEGT. As DNA, the CDR3 is TGTGCCAGCAGTGAAAGGATACTTGGGAGACTAGCGGGAGGACCAGGAAACGAGCAGTACTTC. This translates into CASSERILGRLAGGPGNEQYF.

This clonotype has a handful of counts. The rearrangement joins TRBV2 to TRBJ1-5; TRBD1 is a possible D gene (6 bases). With 3 bases removed from V and 0 bases from J, the gap between germline ends came to 12 bases. Germline values: CDR1 SNHLY, CDR2 FYNNEI. The CDR3 has 16 residues. CDR3 sequence reads: CASSDPTGYSNQPQHF. DNA of the CDR3: TGTGCCAGCAGTGACCCGACAGGCTATAGCAATCAGCCCCAGCATTTT.

This clonotype was seen ten or more times. The J gene is TRBJ2-3, the V gene TRBV2; 14 bases map to TRBD2. Germline trimming cut 6 bases from V and 1 base from J; bases unmatched to any gene: 3. Germline V gene data show CDR1 as SNHLY and CDR2 as FYNNEI. This CDR3 contains 16 residues. The CDR3 loop reads CASRGTSGRGTDTQYF. The CDR3 DNA reads as TGTGCCAGCAGAGGGACTAGCGGGAGAGGCACAGATACGCAGTATTTT.

Only a few counts were recorded for this clonotype. V gene TRBV6-1 combines with J gene TRBJ2-7; TRBD1 might be the D (6 bases). The germline CDR1 and CDR2 sequences are MNHNS and SASEGT. V lost 6 bases, J lost 0 bases, and 12 bases lay in between. The CDR3 is 14 amino acids. CDR3 in DNA: TGTGCCAGCAGAACCACAGGGTACTCCTACGAGCAGTACTTC. As protein: CASRTTGYSYEQYF.

V usage is TRBV18 and J usage is TRBJ2-7; D is possibly TRBD2 (5 bases). The CDR3 is made up of 12 amino acids. Germline CDR1 KGHSH, CDR2 LQKENI. V lost 8 bases to trimming and J lost 7 bases, with 15 bases between them. The CDR3 bases are TGTGCCAGCCGTAGCAGGAGGAGTGAGCAGTACTTC. Amino acids: CASRSRRSEQYF.

V is TRBV4-1 and J is TRBJ1-1, with 8 bases aligning to TRBD1. The length of the CDR3 is 15 residues. CDR1 and CDR2 from the germline V gene are MGHRA and YSYEKL. V shed 2 bases and J 5 bases; nucleotides not matched to a gene: 7. The CDR3 sequence is CASSQTGRGLTEAFF. DNA for the CDR3: TGCGCCAGCAGCCAAACCGGCAGGGGGCTTACTGAAGCTTTCTTT.

In its sample, this clonotype was seen many times. The chain employs TRBV28 and TRBJ2-3; 10 bases fit TRBD2. Germline lookup yields CDR1 MDHEN and CDR2 SYDVKM. After removal of 5 bases from V and 0 bases from J, the junction contained 5 bases not matched to a gene. There are 16 residues in the CDR3. DNA for the CDR3: TGTGCCAGCAGTCCTCCTAGCGGGAGTAGCACAGATACGCAGTATTTT. This encodes CASSPPSGSSTDTQYF.

The chain couples TRBV19 to TRBJ2-7, with 7 bases fitting TRBD1. Germline lookup yields CDR1 LNHDA and CDR2 SQIVND (reference sequence). J was trimmed by 5 bases and V by 5 bases; bases with no gene match: 9. The length of the CDR3 is 14 residues. The CDR3 loop is CASSLTGSSHEQYF. The CDR3 DNA is TGTGCCAGTAGTTTGACAGGGTCGTCTCACGAGCAGTACTTC. The full variable domain, with the rest looked up from reference TRBV19 and TRBJ2-7, is DGGITQSPKYLFRKEGQNVTLSCEQNLNHDAMYWYRQDPGQGLRLIYYSQIVNDFQKGDIAEGYSVSREKKESFPLTVTSAQKNPTAFYLCASSLTGSSHEQYFGPGTRLTVT.

The rearrangement links TRBV5-1 to TRBJ2-3, with 8 positions matching TRBD1. CDR1 is SGHRS, CDR2 YFSETQ, per germline. CDR3 length equals 17 residues. The V segment lost 3 bases and the J segment 1 base; nucleotides outside the gene matches: 10. The CDR3 DNA is TGCGCCAGCAGCTATAAACTGCAGGGGGCTGGCACAGATACGCAGTATTTT. Translation: CASSYKLQGAGTDTQYF.

This clonotype was found many times. The V gene is TRBV27, the J gene TRBJ1-4, with D maybe TRBD1 (5 bases). Trimming stripped 5 bases from V and 7 bases from J, with 38 bases between. The CDR3 consists of 22 residues. Looked up from germline, CDR1 is MNHEY and CDR2 is SMNVEV (reference sequence). This chain's CDR3 is CASSPDPSGITVWGVRGEKLFF. The CDR3 nucleotides read TGTGCCAGCAGTCCGGATCCCTCAGGGATCACTGTATGGGGGGTCCGCGGTGAAAAACTGTTTTTT.

The gene calls are TRBV11-3 and TRBJ1-1; D is unresolved. The CDR3 runs 13 residues. CDR1 and CDR2 (germline): SGHNT, YENEEA. Trimming removed 0 bases at V and 8 bases at J, with 10 bases between. In nucleotides, the CDR3 is TGTGCCAGCAGCTTAGAATCGTCCAGCGAAGCTTTCTTT. This translates into CASSLESSSEAFF.

This clonotype has a count of ten or more. The rearrangement joins TRBV28 to TRBJ2-5, with D uncertain. V was pared by 3 bases and J by 0 bases, with 5 bases between. Germline values: CDR1 MDHEN, CDR2 SYDVKM. The CDR3 spans 13 residues. The CDR3 bases are TGTGCCAGCAGTTTTCTATACCAAGAGACCCAGTACTTC. Translation gives CASSFLYQETQYF.

This clonotype occurred many times. The chain carries TRBV5-6 and TRBJ2-1; D is uncertain. Trimming took 0 bases from V and 9 from J, leaving 16 bases between them. Germline lookup yields CDR1 SGHDT and CDR2 YYEEEE. The CDR3 length is 15 residues. DNA for the CDR3: TGTGCCAGCAGCTTGGCTCCCAGAGATTACGGTGAGCAGTTCTTC. Its translation: CASSLAPRDYGEQFF.

This clonotype was counted only a few times. The junction shows a germline mismatch at one end, possibly a read error. As DNA, the CDR3 is TGCGGCGTTGAAGATGAAACGAGATATGGGCAGTACTTC. It is translated as CGVEDETRYGQYF. The chain couples TRBV29-1 to TRBJ2-7; no clear D. This CDR3 contains 13 residues. Germline V gene lookup returns CDR1 SQVTM and CDR2 ANQGSEA.

This clonotype was observed at least ten times. The CDR3, as DNA: TGTGCCAGCAGCTTCGGGAGTGGGGGAGAGACCCAGTACTTC. It is translated as CASSFGSGGETQYF. The chain couples TRBV11-2 to TRBJ2-5; D may be TRBD2 (6 bases). V gave up 3 bases and J gave up 4 bases, with 12 bases separating them. Germline CDR1 SGHAT, CDR2 FQNNGV. The CDR3 is made up of 14 amino acids.

Ten or more counts support this clonotype. V is TRBV6-6 and J is TRBJ1-1, with a tentative D call TRBD1 (5 bases). This CDR3 comprises 14 residues. In germline, CDR1 is MNHNY, CDR2 SVGAGI (reference sequence). V was trimmed by 0 bases and J by 6 bases, leaving 11 bases between them. The CDR3 reads CASSYSGTGSEAFF. Written as DNA, the CDR3 is TGTGCCAGCAGTTACTCCGGGACGGGCTCTGAAGCTTTCTTT.

This clonotype was observed many times. The chain has TRBV28 and TRBJ2-3; no reliable D call. The V gene's germline CDR1 is MDHEN and CDR2 SYDVKM. V was shortened by 4 bases and J by 1 base, with 9 bases between the two germline ends. The CDR3 spans 14 residues. For the CDR3, the DNA is TGTGCCAGCAGTTCCCATGACGGCACAGATACGCAGTATTTT. This codes for CASSSHDGTDTQYF.

This clonotype occurred many times. J is TRBJ2-7 and V is TRBV20-1; D is unresolved. The germline V gene has CDR1 DFQATT and CDR2 SNEGSKA (reference sequence). Trimming stripped 7 bases from V and 0 bases from J, with 19 bases between. CDR3 length equals 15 residues. This CDR3 reads CSGPVRLTRSYEQYF. The CDR3 DNA follows: TGCAGTGGCCCCGTGCGACTGACCCGCTCCTACGAGCAGTACTTC.

This clonotype was detected a few times. The chain carries TRBV6-2 or TRBV6-3 and TRBJ2-2; D not resolved. Germline V lookup: CDR1 MNHEY, CDR2 SVGEGT. The CDR3 contains 10 residues. V dropped 6 bases and J dropped 7 bases, with 3 bases sitting between them. The CDR3 here is CASSDGELFF. The CDR3 nucleotides are TGTGCCAGCAGCGACGGGGAGCTGTTTTTT.

This rearrangement joins TRBV19 to TRBJ1-2, with D tentatively TRBD1 (5 bases). V gave up 3 bases and J gave up 0 bases, with 8 bases separating them. Germline loops: CDR1 LNHDA, CDR2 SQIVND (reference sequence). This CDR3 is built from 14 residues. CDR3 nucleotide sequence: TGTGCCAGTAGTATTTTGACAGCTAACTATGGCTACACCTTC. Amino acids: CASSILTANYGYTF.

This clonotype was found many times. The chain carries TRBV28 and TRBJ2-7; D is possibly TRBD2 (5 bases). V lost 5 bases, J lost 5 bases, and 16 bases lay in between. The CDR3 covers 14 residues. The germline gives CDR1 MDHEN, CDR2 SYDVKM. The CDR3 DNA reads as TGTGCCAGCAGTCCTAGACTAAACTGGGACGAGCAGTACTTC. It encodes CASSPRLNWDEQYF. The full variable domain, its missing parts supplied by reference TRBV28 and TRBJ2-7, is DVKVTQSSRYLVKRTGEKVFLECVQDMDHENMFWYRQDPGLGLRLIYFSYDVKMKEKGDIPEGYSVSREKKERFSLILESASTNQTSMYLCASSPRLNWDEQYFGPGTRLTVT.

This clonotype was counted only a few times. V is TRBV7-9 and J is TRBJ2-6; D gene unclear. The CDR3 contains 17 residues. V shed 0 bases and J shed 3 bases, with 12 bases lying between them. CDR1 is SEHNR and CDR2 is FQNEAQ in the germline V gene (reference sequence). The CDR3 loop reads CASSLANPYSGANVLTF. As DNA, the CDR3 is TGTGCCAGCAGCTTAGCCAATCCTTACAGTGGGGCCAACGTCCTGACTTTC.

The sample holds many counts of this clonotype. V is TRBV20-1 and J is TRBJ2-5; D gene ambiguous. CDR3 length: 10 amino acids. Germline V gives CDR1 DFQATT, CDR2 SNEGSKA (reference sequence). V lost 3 bases and J 5 bases, leaving 4 bases between the germline ends. In DNA, the CDR3 is TGCAGTGCTAGTGCGGAGACCCAGTACTTC. Its translation is CSASAETQYF.

This clonotype was detected many times. This chain links TRBV6-1 with TRBJ2-7; 9 bases are a match to TRBD2. J gave up 3 bases and V 2 bases, and 8 bases lay outside the gene matches. This CDR3 has 16 residues. Per the germline V gene, CDR1 is MNHNS and CDR2 is SASEGT. The CDR3 reads CASSEIAGDPIYEQYF. CDR3 sequence (DNA): TGTGCCAGCAGTGAAATAGCGGGAGACCCCATCTACGAGCAGTACTTC.

A remark on this clonotype: The junction departs from the called germline gene at one end, perhaps through a read error. The chain joins TRBV4-1 to TRBJ2-5; 7 bases map to TRBD2. This CDR3 comprises 17 residues. CDR1 and CDR2 (germline): MGHRA, YSYEKL. The CDR3 is CASSQDPPGTAGETQCF. The CDR3 DNA sequence: TGCGCCAGCAGCCAAGATCCGCCTGGGACGGCGGGAGAGACCCAGTGCTTC.

The rearrangement links TRBV28 to TRBJ2-4, with D possibly being TRBD1 or TRBD2 (6 bases each). V lost 4 bases, J lost 6 bases, and 10 bases lay in between. From germline, CDR1 is MDHEN and CDR2 SYDVKM. The CDR3 has 13 residues. CDR3 in amino acids: CASSWGAGNIQYF. CDR3 nucleotides: TGTGCCAGCAGTTGGGGGGCCGGAAACATTCAGTACTTC. Supplemented by reference TRBV28 and TRBJ2-4, the full variable domain reads DVKVTQSSRYLVKRTGEKVFLECVQDMDHENMFWYRQDPGLGLRLIYFSYDVKMKEKGDIPEGYSVSREKKERFSLILESASTNQTSMYLCASSWGAGNIQYFGAGTRLSVL.

This clonotype has at least ten counts. V and J are TRBV7-9 and TRBJ1-1, with 7 bases matching TRBD1. Germline V gene data show CDR1 as SEHNR and CDR2 as FQNEAQ (reference sequence). With 5 bases clipped from V and 5 bases from J, the junction kept 8 bases outside the gene matches. The CDR3 length is 14 residues. CDR3: CASSRGGAGTEAFF. CDR3 nucleotide sequence: TGTGCCAGCAGCCGAGGGGGCGCGGGTACTGAAGCTTTCTTT.

This chain uses TRBV25-1 with TRBJ1-1; no firm D call. The germline V and J ends were trimmed by 0 bases and 5 bases, with 7 bases remaining between them. The CDR3 has 13 amino acids. Germline V gives CDR1 MGHDK, CDR2 SYGVNS. The CDR3 loop is CASSEYGWTEAFF. In DNA form, the CDR3 reads TGTGCCAGCAGTGAATATGGTTGGACTGAAGCTTTCTTT. Complete variable domain (other parts from reference TRBV25-1 and TRBJ1-1): EADIYQTPRYLVIGTGKKITLECSQTMGHDKMYWYQQDPGMELHLIHYSYGVNSTEKGDLSSESTVSRIRTEHFPLTLESARPSHTSQYLCASSEYGWTEAFFGQGTRLTVV.

This clonotype came up many times. The V gene is TRBV7-6, the J gene TRBJ2-6; a possible D gene is TRBD2 (6 bases). The ends were cut back, 0 bases at V and 0 bases at J, with 6 bases in the middle. CDR3 length: 16 residues. Germline CDR1 reads SGHVS; CDR2 reads FNYEAQ. The chain's CDR3 is CASSLAGGSGANVLTF. CDR3 in DNA: TGTGCCAGCAGCTTAGCGGGGGGCTCTGGGGCCAACGTCCTGACTTTC.

The genes are TRBV5-4 and TRBJ2-3; either TRBD1 or TRBD2 may supply D (5 bases each). The CDR3 extends over 15 amino acids. The germline V gene has CDR1 SGHNT and CDR2 YYREEE (reference sequence). V was pared by 3 bases and J by 3 bases, with 14 bases between. Written as DNA, the CDR3 is TGTGCCAGCAGCTCCGGGGACGCTTCTACAGATACGCAGTATTTT. Protein: CASSSGDASTDTQYF.